The TCR beta chain under discussion was sequenced for a study of T cell responses to AZD1222 COVID-19 vaccine. Study-level results: Baseline testing showed seropositivity in only 6 or 7 AZD1222 recipients. Following two doses of AZD1222, Spike-specific TCR breadth and depth rose. After the peak T cell response, and only then, were repertoires sampled.

The table came from immunoSEQ multiplex PCR; TCRdb's copy has only in-frame clones and leaves some out. Here the sample spans about 150,000 clones, roughly 93% being singletons. This clone showed up just a few times. Its matching antigen is unknown. The CDR3 covers 15 residues. Trimming removed 2 bases from V and 7 bases from J; junction bases left unmatched: 5. Germline V gives CDR1 SGHDN, CDR2 FVKESK. The chain couples TRBV14 to TRBJ1-6, with TRBD1 matching 7 bases. The origin of this receptor is an adult who received the AZD1222 COVID-19 vaccine. Source: peripheral blood, taken 28 days after the second AZD1222 dose. In DNA form, the CDR3 reads TGTGCCAGCAGCCAATACAGGGGAGGAAATTCACCCCTCCACTTT. Translation gives CASSQYRGGNSPLHF. The complete variable domain, with remaining parts taken from reference TRBV14 and TRBJ1-6, reads EAGVTQFPSHSVIEKGQTVTLRCDPISGHDNLYWYRRVMGKEIKFLLHFVKESKQDESGMPNNRFLAERTGGTYSTLKVQPAELEDSGVYFCASSQYRGGNSPLHFGNGTRLTVT.